These 15 T cell receptor beta chains were all obtained from the same sample, sequenced in a study of tissue T cells after allogeneic stem cell transplantation. Time point specified: mouse harvest day 14 after allogeneic transplant. Mouse grafts combined 10^7 T-cell-depleted bone marrow cells with 10^6 splenic CD5+ T cells. TCRdb keeps only in-frame clones here, not all; method: immunoSEQ multiplex PCR. The sample carries 7,500 to 8,500 clones, roughly a third recorded once. Sequenced: skin. The receptors were gathered from a female BALB/c mouse given C57BL/6 T cells with graft-versus-host disease after an allogeneic hematopoietic cell transplant.

On this clone: Gene names follow the mouse nomenclature. The read ends 1 residue shy of where the CDR3 ends; the end is completed using the germline J gene. The V and J genes are TRBV23 and TRBJ2-4; TRBD2, as called in the table, went unchecked against the DNA. This CDR3 region has 16 residues. Germline V gene sequence: CDR1 KGHTA, CDR2 FQNQQP. The sequenced CDR3 bases are TGCTCCAGCAGTCAACGGGACTGGGGGGGCGCAAACACCTTGTAC. Amino acids: CSSSQRDWGGANTLY. The CDR3 in full is CSSSQRDWGGANTLYF. Using reference TRBV23 and TRBJ2-4 for the parts outside the CDR3, the full variable domain is DAAVTQKPRYLIKMKGQEAEMKCIPEKGHTAVFWYQQKQSKELKFLIYFQNQQPLDQIDMVKERFSAVCPSSSLCSLGIRTCEAEDSALYLCSSSQRDWGGANTLYFGAGTRLSVL.

This clone showed up just a few times. Gene names are mouse gene names. The CDR3 end falls 1 residue outside the read, so it is completed with the germline J gene. The V call is TRBV26, the J call TRBJ2-7, with D unclear. CDR3 length: 13 residues. CDR1 KGHPV and CDR2 FQNQEV come from the germline V gene (reference sequence). V was cut by 0 bases and J by 3 bases, with 6 bases left in between. The sequenced CDR3 bases are TGTGCCAGCAGTCTGTCTTCCCTCTATGAACAGTAC. Its protein is CASSLSSLYEQY. The entire CDR3 is CASSLSSLYEQYF.

With regard to this clone: The genes and germline here are from mouse. The sequenced fragment ends 1 residue before the CDR3 boundary, so the rest is inferred from the germline J gene. The chain couples TRBV15 to TRBJ2-1; a weak D match, TRBD1 (5 bases). The CDR3 runs to 14 residues. Germline CDR1 is SGHND and CDR2 is FRSKSL. Between the trimmed V and J ends, which lost 6 bases and 4 bases, there was a span of 13 bases. CDR3 sequence reads: CASSPRREYAEQFF. Partial CDR3 DNA: TGTGCCAGCAGCCCCCGCAGGGAATATGCTGAGCAGTTC.

This clone is medium-sized (0.01 to 0.1%) by share. The gene symbols are mouse symbols. The observed sequence ends 1 residue before the CDR3 terminus, with the missing tail filled in from the germline J gene. V gene TRBV13-2 combines with J gene TRBJ2-5; 10 nucleotides align to TRBD2. V dropped 4 bases and J dropped 1; count of bases not matched to a gene: 3. Germline CDR1 NNHNN, CDR2 SYGAGS (reference sequence). The CDR3 extends over 15 amino acids. CDR3: CASGPGLGHQDTQYF. The DNA read from the CDR3 is TGTGCCAGCGGTCCGGGACTGGGGCACCAAGACACCCAGTAC.

This clone has only a few counts. Genes and germline are mouse. The CDR3 extends 1 residue past the end of the read, so its final part is completed from the germline J gene. The chain recombines TRBV12-1 with TRBJ2-5, with D possibly being TRBD2 (5 bases). The CDR3 totals 13 residues. Trimming pared 1 base from V and 3 bases from J, leaving 7 bases between. Germline lookup yields CDR1 SGHSN and CDR2 HYEKVE. The sequenced part of the CDR3 DNA is TGTGCCAGCTCTCTTTTGGGGCAAGACACCCAGTAC. Protein: CASSLLGQDTQY. The whole CDR3 protein is CASSLLGQDTQYF.

This clone rates as medium-sized. These gene names are mouse names. The read is 1 residue too short to cover the CDR3 end, so that end is filled in from the germline J gene. V usage is TRBV26 and J usage is TRBJ2-1; 7 nucleotides agree with TRBD2. The CDR3 is made up of 14 amino acids. Germline CDR1 KGHPV, CDR2 FQNQEV (reference sequence). The trim removed 8 bases at V and 0 bases at J, leaving 4 bases unmatched. The sequenced part of the CDR3 DNA is TGTGCCAGCGCTGGGGGATATAACTATGCTGAGCAGTTC. It yields the protein CASAGGYNYAEQF. The whole CDR3 reads CASAGGYNYAEQFF.

This clone is medium-sized. Germline and genes: mouse. The CDR3 is cut off 1 residue early in the read; its end comes from the germline J gene. This specimen includes other DNA sequences encoding the same CDR3. This chain joins TRBV26 and TRBJ2-1; possibly TRBD1 for D (6 bases). There are 14 residues in the CDR3. CDR1 and CDR2 (germline): KGHPV, FQNQEV (reference sequence). V was clipped by 4 bases and J by 1 base, with 8 bases between them. The sequenced CDR3 bases are TGTGCCAGCAGTCGGCAGGGGAACTATGCTGAGCAGTTC. This sequence encodes CASSRQGNYAEQF. In full, the CDR3 is CASSRQGNYAEQFF.

Details on this clone: Gene names denote mouse genes. The missing CDR3 end, 1 residue past where the read stops, is filled in from the germline J gene. The genes are TRBV26 and TRBJ2-7, with no clear D. The CDR3 has 13 residues. Between the trimmed V and J ends, which lost 2 bases and 2 bases, there was a span of 7 bases. Germline loops: CDR1 KGHPV, CDR2 FQNQEV (reference sequence). Incomplete CDR3 DNA: TGTGCCAGCAGTCTGCCTGGAGCCTATGAACAGTAC. Translated: CASSLPGAYEQY. The whole CDR3 protein reads CASSLPGAYEQYF.

This clone is medium-sized (0.01 to 0.1%) within its sample. Mouse gene names apply. Sequencing ends 1 residue short of the CDR3 end; the germline J gene provides the rest. The chain is built from TRBV4 and TRBJ2-7; 10 bases agree with TRBD1. The CDR3 covers 14 residues. V lost 4 bases, J lost 7 bases, and 7 bases stayed unmatched. Germline CDR1 LGHDT, CDR2 YNNKQL (reference sequence). CDR3 loop: CASSFPGQGLEQYF. The sequenced CDR3 bases are TGTGCCAGCAGCTTTCCGGGACAGGGGTTAGAACAGTAC.

This clone turned up a few times. The genes and germline here are from mouse. The CDR3 goes on 1 residue after the read ends, and that part is filled in from the germline J gene. The V and J genes are TRBV26 and TRBJ2-5; D unclear. V lost 0 bases and J 5 bases, leaving 0 bases between the germline ends. The CDR3 is made up of 11 amino acids. CDR1 and CDR2 from the germline V gene are KGHPV and FQNQEV (reference sequence). The sequenced part of the CDR3 DNA is TGTGCCAGCAGTCTGTCAGACACCCAGTAC. It encodes CASSLSDTQY. The CDR3, in full, reads CASSLSDTQYF.

Of note for this clone: The gene symbols are mouse symbols. The read terminates 1 residue before the CDR3 end, so the remaining end is supplied by the germline J gene. V is TRBV26 and J is TRBJ2-5; tentative D call: TRBD1 (6 bases). V was shortened by 2 bases and J by 3 bases, with 6 bases between the two germline ends. Per germline, CDR1 KGHPV and CDR2 FQNQEV (reference sequence). CDR3 length: 13 amino acids. CDR3 bases read: TGTGCCAGCAGTCTGGGACAGCAAGACACCCAGTAC. Protein: CASSLGQQDTQY. From start to end, the CDR3 is CASSLGQQDTQYF.

This clone has more than one count but fewer than ten. These gene names are mouse names. The observed sequence ends 1 residue before the CDR3 terminus, with the missing tail filled in from the germline J gene. The V call is TRBV26, the J call TRBJ2-3; D is uncertain. Germline CDR1 is KGHPV and CDR2 is FQNQEV (reference sequence). Trimming removed 4 bases at V and 0 bases at J, with 8 bases between. The CDR3 consists of 14 residues. The DNA read from the CDR3 is TGTGCCAGCAGTCGACAAAATAGTGCAGAAACGCTGTAT. Translated, it gives CASSRQNSAETLY. The complete CDR3 sequence is CASSRQNSAETLYF. Using reference TRBV26 and TRBJ2-3 for the parts outside the CDR3, the full variable domain is NSKVIQTPRYLVKGQGQKAKMRCIPEKGHPVVFWYQQNKNNEFKFLINFQNQEVLQQIDMTEKRFSAECPSNSPCSLEIQSSEAGDSALYLCASSRQNSAETLYFGSGTRLTVL.

By sample fraction, this clone is medium-sized. The gene names given are mouse names. The sequenced part of the CDR3 DNA is TGTGCCAGCAGTCTGCCAGGGGGCTCCGACTCCGACTACACC. Translation gives CASSLPGGSDSDYT. The CDR3 in full is CASSLPGGSDSDYTF. V gene TRBV26 combines with J gene TRBJ1-2, with 8 bases identical to TRBD1. Sequencing ends 1 residue short of the CDR3 end; the germline J gene provides the rest. Germline V CDR1 and CDR2: KGHPV, FQNQEV (reference sequence). J lost 3 bases, V lost 2 bases, and 5 bases had no gene match. This CDR3 comprises 15 residues.

Concerning this clone: Gene names denote mouse genes. The read ends 1 residue before the CDR3 terminus; that terminus is restored from the germline J gene. The chain couples TRBV23 to TRBJ1-2; the DNA was not compared with TRBD1, the D call given in the table. The CDR3 contains 14 residues. CDR1 KGHTA and CDR2 FQNQQP come from the germline V gene. This chain's CDR3 is CSSSQSGGGPDYTF. The CDR3 bases that were read are TGCTCCAGCAGTCAGTCAGGGGGCGGACCCGACTACACC.

This clone was seen a handful of times. Genes and germline come from the mouse. The sequenced fragment ends 1 residue before the CDR3 boundary, so the rest is inferred from the germline J gene. The gene calls are TRBV3 and TRBJ2-7; 9 bases agree with TRBD2. V trimming: 0 bases; J trimming: 3 bases; junction bases outside the gene matches: 0. The CDR3 is 14 amino acids. The V gene's germline CDR1 is SNHLY and CDR2 FYNGKV (reference sequence). This CDR3 reads CASSLALGGYEQYF. Partial CDR3 DNA: TGTGCCAGCAGCTTAGCACTGGGGGGCTATGAACAGTAC. Complete variable domain (other parts from reference TRBV3 and TRBJ2-7): GPKVLQIPSHQIIDMGQMVTLNCDPVSNHLYFYWYKQILGQQMEFLVNFYNGKVMEKSKLFKDQFSVERPDGSYFTLKIQPTALEDSAVYFCASSLALGGYEQYFGPGTRLTVL.